The next 11 T cell receptor beta chains were all read from a single sample in a study of blood T cell repertoires in COVID-19. Here immunoSEQ multiplex PCR was the method, and the copy in TCRdb shows in-frame clones only, minus some. The table includes some 28,000 clones, 70% to 90% detected once. What was sequenced was peripheral blood. The receptors shown here come from a human donor in a cohort sampled during active COVID-19.

The sample holds one count of this clone. CDR3 region: CASSQGLAGGPYNEQFF. In DNA, the CDR3 is TGCGCCAGCAGCCAAGGACTAGCGGGAGGACCTTACAATGAGCAGTTCTTC. The rearrangement links TRBV4-3 to TRBJ2-1; 13 nucleotides match TRBD2. Germline lookup yields CDR1 LGHNA and CDR2 YSLEER. Unmatched junction bases numbered 4, after V lost 1 base and J lost 4 bases. This CDR3 is built from 17 residues.

This clone has a single count. V and J are TRBV3-1 (or the pseudogene TRBV3-2) and TRBJ1-6; D remains ambiguous. The germline V gene has CDR1 LGHDT and CDR2 YNNKEL (reference sequence). The germline V and J ends were trimmed by 1 base and 7 bases, with 11 bases remaining between them. CDR3 length: 15 residues. The CDR3 spells CASSQGGARNSPLHF. CDR3 bases: TGTGCCAGCAGCCAAGGGGGAGCCAGAAATTCACCCCTCCACTTT.

The chain is built from TRBV7-9 and TRBJ2-4; D is unclear. This CDR3 is built from 17 residues. Germline CDR1 is SEHNR and CDR2 is FQNEAQ (reference sequence). Trimming took 1 base from V and 0 from J, leaving 13 bases between them. The CDR3 bases are TGTGCCAGCAGCTTAGGTGTAGGAGATCTAGCCAAAAACATTCAGTACTTC. As protein: CASSLGVGDLAKNIQYF.

V gene TRBV9 combines with J gene TRBJ2-7; TRBD2 matches at 10 bases. Trimming cost V 3 bases and J 0 bases; bases outside gene matches: 6. Germline loops: CDR1 SGDLS, CDR2 YYNGEE. CDR3 length: 16 residues. The CDR3 protein is CASSALAGANSYEQYF. CDR3 nucleotides: TGTGCCAGCAGCGCCCTAGCGGGGGCCAACTCCTACGAGCAGTACTTC. Filled out from reference TRBV9 and TRBJ2-7, the complete variable domain reads DSGVTQTPKHLITATGQRVTLRCSPRSGDLSVYWYQQSLDQGLQFLIQYYNGEERAKGNILERFSAQQFPDLHSELNLSSLELGDSALYFCASSALAGANSYEQYFGPGTRLTVT.

This clone came up a few times. The CDR3 coding sequence is TGTGCCAGCATCCCCCGCAGGACAGGGGGAGGAACTAATGAAAAACTGTTTTTT. This encodes CASIPRRTGGGTNEKLFF. The gene calls are TRBV2 and TRBJ1-4, with 10 nucleotides matching TRBD1. This CDR3 is 18 amino acids long. Germline-derived CDR1 and CDR2 are SNHLY and FYNNEI. J gave up 1 base and V 7 bases, and 12 bases lay outside the gene matches.

The rearrangement links TRBV28 to TRBJ1-2, with no clear D. The CDR3 consists of 11 residues. V gave up 5 bases and J gave up 1 base, with 2 bases separating them. Per the germline V gene, CDR1 is MDHEN and CDR2 is SYDVKM. The CDR3 protein is CASSHNYGYTF. In nucleotides, the CDR3 is TGTGCCAGCAGTCATAACTATGGCTACACCTTC.

This clone has more than one count but fewer than ten. The V call is TRBV7-3, the J call TRBJ2-7; the match to TRBD1 covers 8 bases. V shed 5 bases, J shed 5 bases, and the junction held 11 bases outside the gene matches. Germline values: CDR1 SGHTA, CDR2 FQGTGA. The CDR3 loop spans 15 amino acids. Written as DNA, the CDR3 is TGTGCCAGCAGCCGCATTAGGACAGGGAAAAACGAGCAGTACTTC. Protein: CASSRIRTGKNEQYF.

The CDR3 sequence is CASNQGTGASYEQYF. CDR3 bases: TGTGCCAGCAACCAAGGGACAGGGGCTTCCTACGAGCAGTACTTC. The V and J genes are TRBV28 and TRBJ2-7; 10 nucleotides agree with TRBD1. The CDR3 extends over 15 amino acids. The V segment lost 7 bases and the J segment 1 base; nucleotides outside the gene matches: 7. Germline V gene sequence: CDR1 MDHEN, CDR2 SYDVKM.

The chain has TRBV12-3 or TRBV12-4 and TRBJ2-5, with D unresolved. This CDR3 has 12 amino acids. Trimming took off 4 bases at V and 5 bases at J, with 8 bases between the two ends. The CDR3 here is CASSSVRETQYF. DNA for the CDR3: TGTGCCAGCAGTTCCGTACGGGAGACCCAGTACTTC.

The table lists this clone with a count of one. The V and J genes are TRBV6-1 and TRBJ2-6; tentative D call: TRBD1 (5 bases). V was pared by 3 bases and J by 0 bases, with 6 bases between. CDR3 length: 15 amino acids. The germline gives CDR1 MNHNS, CDR2 SASEGT. DNA of the CDR3: TGTGCCAGCAGTGATAGGGGCTCTGGGGCCAACGTCCTGACTTTC. Amino acid sequence: CASSDRGSGANVLTF.

The chain is built from TRBV7-7 and TRBJ2-5; 13 bases agree with TRBD2. This CDR3 is 17 amino acids long. Per the germline V gene, CDR1 is SSHAT and CDR2 is FNYEAQ (reference sequence). J gave up 1 base and V 4 bases, and 6 bases lay outside the gene matches. CDR3 residues: CASSSGTSGVFQETQYF. DNA for the CDR3: TGTGCCAGCAGCTCCGGGACTAGCGGGGTCTTCCAAGAGACCCAGTACTTC. Supplemented by reference TRBV7-7 and TRBJ2-5, the full variable domain reads GAGVSQSPRYKVTKRGQDVTLRCDPISSHATLYWYQQALGQGPEFLTYFNYEAQPDKSGLPSDRFSAERPEGSISTLTIQRTEQRDSAMYRCASSSGTSGVFQETQYFGPGTRLLVL.